This T cell receptor (beta chain) was recorded in a study of shared clonotypes between healthy human individuals. Produced via immunoSEQ multiplex PCR; TCRdb's table is partial and in-frame only. The table lists around 990,000 clones, approximately 77% of them singletons. Germline assignment: CDR1 MNHNS and CDR2 SASEGT. Unmatched junction bases numbered 6, after V lost 7 bases and J lost 7 bases. The CDR3 consists of 13 residues. The specimen sequenced was memory CD4+ T cells from PBMCs. The subset: CD45RA-negative fraction. The chain joins TRBV6-1 to TRBJ2-1; 8 nucleotides agree with TRBD1. This clonotype was sampled from a man between 18 and 29 years old in good health. Some clones in this sample may be carry-over from other donors' samples. The CDR3 DNA sequence: TGTGCCAGCATCCCAGGGGGCTCGAATGAGCAGTTCTTC. Amino acid sequence: CASIPGGSNEQFF.